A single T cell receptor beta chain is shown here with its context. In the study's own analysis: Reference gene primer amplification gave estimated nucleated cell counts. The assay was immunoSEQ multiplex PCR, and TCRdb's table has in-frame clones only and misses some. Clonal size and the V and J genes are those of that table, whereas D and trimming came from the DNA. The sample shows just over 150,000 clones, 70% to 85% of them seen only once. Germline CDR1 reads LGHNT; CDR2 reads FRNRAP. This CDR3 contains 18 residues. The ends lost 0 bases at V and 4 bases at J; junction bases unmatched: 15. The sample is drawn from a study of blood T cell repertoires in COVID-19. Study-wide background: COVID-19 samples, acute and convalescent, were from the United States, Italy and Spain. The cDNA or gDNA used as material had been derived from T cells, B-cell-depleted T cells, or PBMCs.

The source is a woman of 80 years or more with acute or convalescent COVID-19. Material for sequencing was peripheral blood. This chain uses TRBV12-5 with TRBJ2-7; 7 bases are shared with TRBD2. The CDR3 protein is CASGLVPLRLATLYEQYF. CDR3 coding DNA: TGTGCTAGTGGTTTGGTACCACTGAGACTAGCAACCCTATACGAGCAGTACTTC.